Following are 10 T cell receptor beta chains from one sample sequenced in a study of blood T cell repertoires in COVID-19. Only in-frame clones appear in the TCRdb table, and some are missing; sequencing was by immunoSEQ multiplex PCR. This sample has about 15,000 clones, with approximately 85% found just once. Sequenced input: peripheral blood. The source of these receptors is a man in his 70s in a cohort sampled during active COVID-19.

J is TRBJ1-5 and V is TRBV7-2; TRBD1 is a possible D gene (5 bases). The CDR3 sequence is 15 residues long. Trimming removed 4 bases from V and 7 bases from J, with 17 bases in between. Per the germline V gene, CDR1 is SGHTA and CDR2 is FQGNSA. CDR3 loop: CASSSGQNQGQPQHF. The CDR3 nucleotides are TGTGCCAGCAGCTCGGGTCAGAACCAGGGACAGCCCCAGCATTTT.

V gene TRBV28 combines with J gene TRBJ1-2; TRBD1 matches at 8 bases. This CDR3 contains 17 residues. Germline V gene lookup returns CDR1 MDHEN and CDR2 SYDVKM. J gave up 8 bases and V 3 bases, and 17 bases lay outside the gene matches. The chain's CDR3 is CASSFQNLGQGEGGYTF. As DNA, the CDR3 is TGTGCCAGCAGTTTCCAAAACCTCGGACAGGGCGAAGGCGGCTACACCTTC.

The V gene is TRBV6-2 or TRBV6-3, the J gene TRBJ2-7, with D perhaps matching TRBD2 (5 bases). Germline V lookup: CDR1 MNHEY, CDR2 SVGEGT. V was pared by 5 bases and J by 3 bases, with 14 bases between. The CDR3 is 14 amino acids. In DNA, the CDR3 is TGTGCCAGCAGTACCCTGGACGGGAACTACGAGCAGTACTTC. This sequence encodes CASSTLDGNYEQYF.

Only one count was recorded for this clone. The rearrangement uses TRBV6-1 and TRBJ2-7; the match to TRBD1 covers 8 bases. Germline V gene data show CDR1 as MNHNS and CDR2 as SASEGT. The CDR3 has 17 residues. V lost 1 base and J lost 2; bases outside the gene matches: 10. The CDR3 loop is CASSEVLGDRYAYEQYF. The CDR3 DNA is TGTGCCAGCAGTGAAGTTCTTGGGGACAGGTACGCCTACGAGCAGTACTTC.

The V call is TRBV27, the J call TRBJ2-1; D is perhaps TRBD2 (6 bases). Trimming took off 8 bases at V and 8 bases at J, with 13 bases between the two ends. This CDR3 is 12 amino acids long. The germline gives CDR1 MNHEY, CDR2 SMNVEV (reference sequence). The CDR3 region has the DNA TGTGCCAGCGCCTTTTGGGGGGATGAGCAGTTCTTC. Translation: CASAFWGDEQFF.

The genes are TRBV5-1 and TRBJ2-1; possible D gene TRBD2, 6 bases. Trimming shortened V by 2 bases and J by 0 bases, and 15 bases separated the two germline ends. The CDR3 is 17 residues long. In germline, CDR1 is SGHRS, CDR2 YFSETQ. The CDR3 DNA reads TGCGCCAGCAGCTTCAGGACTATTCGTAGCTCCTACAATGAGCAGTTCTTC. This translates into CASSFRTIRSSYNEQFF.

The J gene is TRBJ2-5, the V gene TRBV9; 7 bases fit TRBD2. Germline CDR1 SGDLS, CDR2 YYNGEE. V was pared by 0 bases and J by 5 bases, with 4 bases of the junction left unmatched. There are 14 residues in the CDR3. CDR3 DNA: TGTGCCAGCAGCGTAGGAGCGGGATGGGAGACCCAGTACTTC. Translating it yields CASSVGAGWETQYF.

The chain has TRBV21-1 and TRBJ2-7; the D call TRBD2 from the table was never checked on the DNA. TRBV21-1 is an annotated pseudogene. CDR3 length equals 14 residues. The CDR3: CASSNGLAGGEQYF. In DNA, the CDR3 is TGTGCCAGCAGCAATGGACTAGCGGGAGGTGAGCAGTACTTC.

The chain links TRBV10-3 to TRBJ2-3; TRBD1 matches at 8 bases. Losses at the gene ends were 9 bases for V and 2 bases for J; bases not matched to a gene: 1. Germline loops: CDR1 ENHRY, CDR2 SYGVKD. The CDR3 has 12 residues. CDR3 protein: CAIQGVTDTQYF. The CDR3 DNA reads TGTGCCATACAGGGGGTCACAGATACGCAGTATTTT.

The CDR3 region has the DNA TGTGCCAGCAGCTTGGAGGGGCCCAGACGTGAGCAGTACTTC. Translated, it gives CASSLEGPRREQYF. The rearrangement joins TRBV5-4 to TRBJ2-7; D is perhaps TRBD1 (5 bases). Trimming shortened V by 0 bases and J by 7 bases, and 14 bases separated the two germline ends. The CDR3 extends over 14 amino acids. The germline V gene has CDR1 SGHNT and CDR2 YYREEE (reference sequence). The full variable domain, rest sourced from reference TRBV5-4 and TRBJ2-7, is ETGVTQSPTHLIKTRGQQVTLRCSSQSGHNTVSWYQQALGQGPQFIFQYYREEENGRGNFPPRFSGLQFPNYSSELNVNALELDDSALYLCASSLEGPRREQYFGPGTRLTVT.